The 27 T cell receptor beta chains in this list originate from one sample, sequenced in a study of blood T cell repertoires in COVID-19. The data were produced by immunoSEQ multiplex PCR, yet TCRdb's version contains in-frame clones alone and is incomplete. In the table there are fewer than 350,000 clones, over 80% of which are singletons. The sequenced sample was peripheral blood. The receptors derive from a man younger than 40 with COVID-19, enrolled during active disease.

Of note for this clone: This CDR3 is also generated by other DNA sequences in the sample. The CDR3: CASSPGTGRNNEQFF. DNA of the CDR3: TGTGCCAGCTCACCCGGGACAGGGCGAAACAATGAGCAGTTCTTC. The chain couples TRBV18 to TRBJ2-1; 9 bases line up with TRBD1. The junction had 5 bases not matched to a gene; V was cut back by 3 bases and J by 5 bases. Germline V gives CDR1 KGHSH, CDR2 LQKENI. The length of the CDR3 is 15 residues. Variable domain in full (rest from reference TRBV18 and TRBJ2-1): NAGVMQNPRHLVRRRGQEARLRCSPMKGHSHVYWYRQLPEEGLKFMVYLQKENIIDESGMPKERFSAEFPKEGPSILRIQQVVRGDSAAYFCASSPGTGRNNEQFFGPGTRLTVL.

Here the CDR3 DNA reads TGTGCCAGCAGTTTCCAGAGGGCTGGGGCCAACGTCCTGACTTTC. Translation: CASSFQRAGANVLTF. The chain couples TRBV6-6 to TRBJ2-6; a possible D gene is TRBD2 (5 bases). V lost 4 bases, J lost 2 bases, and 9 bases lay in between. The germline V gene has CDR1 MNHNY and CDR2 SVGAGI (reference sequence). The CDR3 totals 15 residues.

The genes are TRBV7-8 and TRBJ2-7; D is unclear. Germline CDR1 reads SGHVS; CDR2 reads FQNEAQ. This CDR3 has 11 amino acids. Trimming pared 5 bases from V and 2 bases from J, leaving 4 bases between. The CDR3 protein is CASSPAYEQYF. The CDR3 coding sequence is TGTGCCAGCAGCCCCGCCTACGAGCAGTACTTC.

The chain recombines TRBV5-4 with TRBJ1-6, with 7 bases fitting TRBD1. V was pared by 4 bases and J by 7 bases, with 8 bases of the junction left unmatched. This CDR3 has 15 residues. The germline V gene has CDR1 SGHNT and CDR2 YYREEE (reference sequence). In DNA form, the CDR3 reads TGTGCCAGCAGCCTATGGGACAGACTAAATTCACCCCTCCACTTT. Translated, it gives CASSLWDRLNSPLHF.

This clone appeared a single time. The chain links TRBV19 to TRBJ2-1; 9 bases align to TRBD1. Germline V gene data show CDR1 as LNHDA and CDR2 as SQIVND (reference sequence). Losses at the gene ends were 5 bases for V and 4 bases for J; bases not matched to a gene: 12. The CDR3 sequence is 17 residues long. Here the CDR3 DNA reads TGTGCCAGTAGTGAGCCTCGGACAGGGGCTTTGTACAATGAGCAGTTCTTC. It encodes CASSEPRTGALYNEQFF.

The count of this clone is one. The rearrangement links TRBV12-5 to TRBJ2-7; TRBD2 aligns across 12 bases. CDR3 length equals 14 residues. V was clipped by 1 base and J by 9 bases; unmatched bases: 4. Germline loops: CDR1 LGHNT, CDR2 FRNRAP. The CDR3: CASGLAGTSGLQYF. The CDR3 DNA is TGTGCTAGTGGTTTGGCCGGGACTAGCGGGTTGCAGTACTTC.

V is TRBV2 and J is TRBJ2-7; 10 bases line up with TRBD1. The germline V gene has CDR1 SNHLY and CDR2 FYNNEI. The ends lost 2 bases at V and 7 bases at J; junction bases unmatched: 5. This CDR3 comprises 14 residues. The CDR3 DNA is TGTGCCAGCAGTGAAAGGAGGACAGGGGGAGAGCAGTACTTC. It translates to CASSERRTGGEQYF.

This clone was detected once. The chain joins TRBV9 to TRBJ2-5, with a tentative D call TRBD2 (6 bases). The CDR3 extends over 15 amino acids. V was clipped by 0 bases and J by 1 base, with 10 bases between them. CDR1 and CDR2 (germline): SGDLS, YYNGEE. CDR3 amino acids: CASSVGDLLQETQYF. For the CDR3, the DNA is TGTGCCAGCAGCGTAGGGGACTTACTCCAAGAGACCCAGTACTTC.

Written as DNA, the CDR3 is TGTGCCAGCAGCTTAGTGTCAGGTAGCGGGAGCATTAACAATGAGCAGTTCTTC. This codes for CASSLVSGSGSINNEQFF. J is TRBJ2-1 and V is TRBV7-2, with 9 nucleotides matching TRBD2. Germline V gene lookup returns CDR1 SGHTA and CDR2 FQGNSA. The CDR3 covers 18 residues. V trimming: 1 base; J trimming: 5 bases; junction bases outside the gene matches: 12.

This clone has just one count. The rearrangement links TRBV6-5 to TRBJ2-1; the D gene is possibly TRBD2 (5 bases). Germline V gene data show CDR1 as MNHEY and CDR2 as SVGAGI. V lost 6 bases, J lost 0 bases, and 12 bases lay in between. The CDR3 length is 15 residues. The CDR3 DNA follows: TGTGCCAGCAGCCCCTGGGCGGGCTCCTACAATGAGCAGTTCTTC. Protein sequence: CASSPWAGSYNEQFF.

The chain uses TRBV28 and TRBJ2-7, with D tentatively TRBD2 (5 bases). Trimming removed 2 bases at V and 11 bases at J, with 10 bases between. Per the germline V gene, CDR1 is MDHEN and CDR2 is SYDVKM. The CDR3 loop spans 11 amino acids. In DNA form, the CDR3 reads TGTGCCAGCAGTTTAGGAGTGAGGGAGTACTTC. Translating it yields CASSLGVREYF.

The chain employs TRBV7-2 and TRBJ2-7, with no clear D. This CDR3 is built from 15 residues. Germline V gene data show CDR1 as SGHTA and CDR2 as FQGNSA. Trimming left V 1 base short and J 0 bases short, with 10 bases between. CDR3 nucleotides: TGTGCCAGCAGCTTAGGCGGTAGGAGCTCCTACGAGCAGTACTTC. Protein product: CASSLGGRSSYEQYF. The full variable domain, in which reference TRBV7-2 and TRBJ2-7 provide the parts outside the CDR3, is GAGVSQSPSNKVTEKGKDVELRCDPISGHTALYWYRQSLGQGLEFLIYFQGNSAPDKSGLPSDRFSAERTGGSVSTLTIQRTQQEDSAVYLCASSLGGRSSYEQYFGPGTRLTVT.

J is TRBJ1-2 and V is TRBV7-9; 7 nucleotides line up with TRBD1. This CDR3 has 14 amino acids. Germline V gene lookup returns CDR1 SEHNR and CDR2 FQNEAQ (reference sequence). V shed 4 bases, J shed 5 bases, and the junction held 7 bases outside the gene matches. The CDR3: CASSSSGQTYGYTF. The CDR3 nucleotides are TGTGCCAGCAGCTCCTCGGGACAGACGTATGGCTACACCTTC.

The rearrangement uses TRBV18 and TRBJ2-7; 9 bases are a match to TRBD2. In germline, CDR1 is KGHSH, CDR2 LQKENI. The CDR3 consists of 17 residues. After removal of 3 bases from V and 11 bases from J, the junction contained 20 bases not matched to a gene. CDR3 residues: CASSPGSGLAGSTLEYF. The DNA of the CDR3 is TGTGCCAGCTCACCGGGATCTGGGCTAGCGGGATCCACATTGGAGTACTTC.

The chain combines TRBV7-2 with TRBJ1-1; weak D call: TRBD1 (6 bases). In germline, CDR1 is SGHTA, CDR2 FQGNSA. V was trimmed by 3 bases and J by 1 base, leaving 12 bases between them. The CDR3 length is 15 residues. The CDR3 sequence is CASSFSGRGNTEAFF. In DNA, the CDR3 is TGTGCCAGCAGCTTCTCAGGCAGGGGGAACACTGAAGCTTTCTTT.

The chain uses TRBV5-1 and TRBJ1-6; 11 positions match TRBD1. Germline CDR1 reads SGHRS; CDR2 reads YFSETQ. The CDR3 spans 16 residues. With 3 bases clipped from V and 8 bases from J, the junction kept 7 bases outside the gene matches. The DNA of the CDR3 is TGCGCCAGCAGCTCAAAGGACAGGGGGCCGGATTCACCCCTCCACTTT. Translated, it gives CASSSKDRGPDSPLHF.

The gene calls are TRBV19 and TRBJ2-3, with D possibly being TRBD2 (6 bases). V was shortened by 5 bases and J by 0 bases, with 15 bases between the two germline ends. CDR3 size: 16 residues. Germline assignment: CDR1 LNHDA and CDR2 SQIVND (reference sequence). The CDR3 loop is CASSSLWGTSTDTQYF. The CDR3 bases are TGTGCCAGTAGTTCTTTGTGGGGGACTAGCACAGATACGCAGTATTTT.

The table lists this clone with a count of one. This sequence joins TRBV7-3 and TRBJ2-1; 9 nucleotides agree with TRBD2. This CDR3 region has 16 residues. Trimming at V came to 5 bases and at J to 4 bases, leaving 9 bases not matched to a gene. CDR1 and CDR2 (germline): SGHTA, FQGTGA. The CDR3 loop is CASSPSAGGSYNEQFF. The DNA for the CDR3 is TGTGCCAGCAGCCCTTCAGCGGGGGGCTCATACAATGAGCAGTTCTTC. The whole variable domain, remainder taken from reference TRBV7-3 and TRBJ2-1, is GAGVSQTPSNKVTEKGKYVELRCDPISGHTALYWYRQSLGQGPEFLIYFQGTGAADDSGLPNDRFFAVRPEGSVSTLKIQRTERGDSAVYLCASSPSAGGSYNEQFFGPGTRLTVL.

The chain links TRBV5-8 to TRBJ1-4; no clear D gene. Germline values: CDR1 SGHTS, CDR2 YDEGEE. V lost 2 bases, J lost 10 bases, and 15 bases lay in between. The CDR3 is 14 residues long. The CDR3 loop reads CASSLWGADGKLFF. In DNA, the CDR3 is TGTGCCAGCAGCTTATGGGGAGCGGACGGAAAACTGTTTTTT. Combining the CDR3 with reference TRBV5-8 and TRBJ1-4 gives the whole variable domain EAGVTQSPTHLIKTRGQQATLRCSPISGHTSVYWYQQALGLGLQFLLWYDEGEERNRGNFPPRFSGRQFPNYSSELNVNALELEDSALYLCASSLWGADGKLFFGSGTQLSVL.

V gene TRBV9 combines with J gene TRBJ2-2, with a tentative D call TRBD1 (6 bases). V gave up 2 bases and J gave up 5 bases, with 13 bases separating them. The CDR3 is made up of 15 amino acids. The germline V gene encodes CDR1 SGDLS and CDR2 YYNGEE. The CDR3 bases are TGTGCCAGCAGCGTCACACGAGACAGGACCGGGGAGCTGTTTTTT. The encoded protein is CASSVTRDRTGELFF.

The chain has TRBV27 and TRBJ2-7; D might be TRBD1 (6 bases). V lost 3 bases, J lost 3 bases, and 15 bases lay in between. Germline V gene data show CDR1 as MNHEY and CDR2 as SMNVEV (reference sequence). The CDR3 covers 15 residues. CDR3 bases: TGTGCCAGCAGTTTGTCACCCACAGGGAACTACGAGCAGTACTTC. Protein sequence: CASSLSPTGNYEQYF.

Of note for this clone: The sample holds other DNA sequences that translate to the same CDR3. V and J are TRBV7-3 and TRBJ2-3; 11 bases agree with TRBD2. V dropped 2 bases and J dropped 3; count of bases not matched to a gene: 1. The CDR3 is 15 amino acids. The germline V gene encodes CDR1 SGHTA and CDR2 FQGTGA. The CDR3 here is CASSLGTSGTDTQYF. The DNA for the CDR3 is TGTGCCAGCAGCTTAGGGACTAGCGGTACAGATACGCAGTATTTT.

The chain recombines TRBV7-3 with TRBJ2-7; no clear D. CDR1 is SGHTA and CDR2 is FQGTGA in the germline V gene. CDR3 length: 14 residues. Trimming took off 5 bases at V and 1 base at J, with 12 bases between the two ends. CDR3 residues: CASSPGVGSYEQYF. CDR3 DNA: TGTGCCAGCAGCCCCGGTGTCGGGTCCTACGAGCAGTACTTC.

The table lists this clone with a count of one. CDR3 bases: TGTGCCAGCAGGAATCGCGGCAGGGGAGACGAAAAACTGTTTTTT. It is translated as CASRNRGRGDEKLFF. The V gene is TRBV28, the J gene TRBJ1-4; tentatively, D is TRBD1 (6 bases). Between the trimmed V and J ends, which lost 6 bases and 8 bases, there was a span of 19 bases. The CDR3 length is 15 residues. The germline CDR1 and CDR2 sequences are MDHEN and SYDVKM.

The V call is TRBV12-3 or TRBV12-4, the J call TRBJ2-7, with D maybe TRBD1 (5 bases). Trimming shortened V by 5 bases and J by 4 bases, and 12 bases separated the two germline ends. The CDR3 is 13 residues long. CDR3 in DNA: TGTGCCAGCAGTCCCCTGGACAAATACGAGCAGTACTTC. This translates into CASSPLDKYEQYF.

The gene calls are TRBV2 and TRBJ2-1; TRBD2 might be the D (5 bases). This CDR3 is built from 16 residues. Trimming shortened V by 3 bases and J by 1 base, and 13 bases separated the two germline ends. Germline CDR1 SNHLY, CDR2 FYNNEI. The chain's CDR3 is CASSDPSRTSYNEQFF. The CDR3 DNA follows: TGTGCCAGCAGTGATCCTAGCCGGACGTCCTACAATGAGCAGTTCTTC.

This chain joins TRBV9 and TRBJ2-3; 12 nucleotides match TRBD2. This CDR3 spans 17 amino acids. The germline gives CDR1 SGDLS, CDR2 YYNGEE. The V segment lost 0 bases and the J segment 4 bases; nucleotides outside the gene matches: 6. This CDR3 is CASSVGWLAGGPDTQYF. DNA of the CDR3: TGTGCCAGCAGCGTAGGGTGGCTAGCGGGAGGGCCAGATACGCAGTATTTT. The whole variable domain, remainder taken from reference TRBV9 and TRBJ2-3, is DSGVTQTPKHLITATGQRVTLRCSPRSGDLSVYWYQQSLDQGLQFLIQYYNGEERAKGNILERFSAQQFPDLHSELNLSSLELGDSALYFCASSVGWLAGGPDTQYFGPGTRLTVL.